This T cell receptor beta chain is drawn from a study of identical twins. Concerning this clonotype itself: Its antigen remains unknown.

Study-wide points: Insertion counts were lower in abundant cord blood beta clonotypes, a trend that memory repertoires did not show.

Looked up from germline, CDR1 is MNHNS and CDR2 is SASEGT. This CDR3 contains 15 residues. V lost 1 base and J 4 bases, leaving 13 bases between the germline ends. MiXCR, run by TCRdb on the 5' RACE reads, gives a single entry per CDR3 protein. This table holds 1.5 million to 2 million distinct CDR3 sequences, around 33% found once. This receptor was identified in a newborn girl in good health. Material: cord blood. The chain links TRBV6-1 to TRBJ1-1, with a possible D match to TRBD1 (5 bases). The CDR3 DNA reads as TGTGCCAGCAGTGAAGGGGACGGGAAGCGCACTGAAGCTTTCTTT. Its protein product is CASSEGDGKRTEAFF.